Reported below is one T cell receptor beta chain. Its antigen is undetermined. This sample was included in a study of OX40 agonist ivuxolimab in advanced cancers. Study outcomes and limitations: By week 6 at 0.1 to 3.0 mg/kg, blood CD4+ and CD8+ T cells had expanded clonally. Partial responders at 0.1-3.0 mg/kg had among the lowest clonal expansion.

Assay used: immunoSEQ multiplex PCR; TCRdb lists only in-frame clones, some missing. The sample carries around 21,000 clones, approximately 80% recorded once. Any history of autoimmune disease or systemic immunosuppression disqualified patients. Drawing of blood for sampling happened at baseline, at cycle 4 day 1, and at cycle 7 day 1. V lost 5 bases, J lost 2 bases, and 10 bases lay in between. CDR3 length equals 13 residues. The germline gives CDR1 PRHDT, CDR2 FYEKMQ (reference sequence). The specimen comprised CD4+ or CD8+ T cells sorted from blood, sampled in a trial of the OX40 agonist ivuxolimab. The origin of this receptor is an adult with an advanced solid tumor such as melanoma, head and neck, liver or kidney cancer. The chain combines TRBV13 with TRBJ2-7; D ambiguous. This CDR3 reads CASSDGLTYEQYF. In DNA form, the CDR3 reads TGTGCCAGCAGCGACGGGCTGACCTACGAGCAGTACTTC.